This T cell receptor beta chain was sequenced in a study of blood T cell repertoires in COVID-19. Study-wide context: There were acute and convalescent COVID-19 samples, and they came from the United States, Italy and Spain. T cells, B-cell-depleted T cells, or PBMCs provided the cDNA or gDNA that served as material.

Per the authors' pipeline: Estimated nucleated cell counts came from reference gene primer amplification. The method was immunoSEQ multiplex PCR; TCRdb's version includes in-frame clones alone and lacks a portion of them. The D gene and trimming were derived from the DNA, and the V and J assignments and clone size from that table. This table has under 550,000 clones, roughly 90% appearing once. Followed over time, Seattle patients had been enrolled while infection was active. Germline-derived CDR1 and CDR2 are SNHLY and FYNNEI. The junction had 4 bases not matched to a gene; V was cut back by 5 bases and J by 3 bases. The length of the CDR3 is 15 residues.

The sequence was obtained from a man aged 18 to 30 with COVID-19, enrolled during active disease. The source material was peripheral blood. The chain carries TRBV2 and TRBJ2-7, with 13 bases fitting TRBD2. CDR3 protein: CASSPRTSGSYEQYF. In nucleotides, the CDR3 is TGTGCCAGCAGTCCAAGGACTAGCGGGAGCTACGAGCAGTACTTC.